These T cell receptor beta chains were read from a single sample in a study of shared clonotypes between healthy human individuals. Some clones are missing from TCRdb's copy, which holds only in-frame ones; the method was immunoSEQ multiplex PCR. The sample yields around 2,000,000 clones, approximately 94% seen once. Specimen: naive CD8+ T cells sorted from blood. The receptors originated from a man aged 18 to 30 in good health. CDR3s include the opening cysteine and the closing phenylalanine or tryptophan. D genes are given only for firm matches. Size is stated for part of the rows, as once, few or many counts, or as a class when the clone is expanded.

>-|TRBJ1-3|-|TRBV4-3
CASSQGIRGPESSGNTIYF
TGCGCCAGCAGCCAAGGTATTCGTGGACCGGAGAGCTCTGGAAACACCATATATTTT
>-|TRBJ2-7|-|TRBV10-3
CAISDDDGTYEQYF
TGTGCCATCAGTGACGATGACGGCACCTACGAGCAGTACTTC
>-|TRBJ2-5|TRBD1|TRBV19
CASSPMTGVETQYF
TGTGCCAGTAGTCCAATGACAGGGGTGGAGACCCAGTACTTC
>once|TRBJ1-2|-|TRBV27
CASSLSVRNYGYTF
TGTGCCAGCAGTTTATCAGTCAGGAACTATGGCTACACCTTC
>-|TRBJ2-7|-|TRBV4-1
CASSQDPGTYEQYF
TGCGCCAGCAGCCAAGATCCTGGGACCTACGAGCAGTACTTC
>-|TRBJ2-1|TRBD1|TRBV6-1
CASSEPGQGYNEQFF
TGTGCCAGCAGTGAACCTGGACAGGGATACAATGAGCAGTTCTTC
>-|TRBJ2-7|TRBD1|TRBV7-8
CASSPRTGGENEQYF
TGTGCCAGCAGCCCAAGGACAGGGGGCGAAAACGAGCAGTACTTC
>-|TRBJ2-3|-|TRBV4-3
CASSQDWVSLPDTQYF
TGCGCCAGCAGCCAAGATTGGGTCTCCTTGCCAGATACGCAGTATTTT
>-|TRBJ2-7|TRBD1|TRBV10-2
CASSETGGQGVFYEQYF
TGCGCCAGCAGTGAGACGGGCGGACAGGGGGTTTTCTACGAGCAGTACTTC
>-|TRBJ2-3|-|TRBV10-1
CASSESLAEQYF
TGCGCCAGCAGTGAGTCTTTAGCGGAGCAGTATTTT
>-|TRBJ2-5|-|TRBV7-9
CASSSPEDPQETQYF
TGTGCCAGCAGCTCTCCTGAGGACCCCCAAGAGACCCAGTACTTC
>once|TRBJ2-1|-|TRBV27
CASSWVGQSSYNEQFF
TGTGCCAGCAGTTGGGTTGGACAGAGCTCCTACAATGAGCAGTTCTTC
>-|TRBJ2-7|-|TRBV11-2
CASSLWQGGSYEQYF
TGTGCCAGCAGCTTATGGCAGGGTGGGTCCTACGAGCAGTACTTC
>-|TRBJ2-5|-|TRBV4-2
CASSQGTPETQYF
TGTGCCAGCAGCCAAGGGACCCCGGAGACCCAGTACTTC
>-|TRBJ2-5|-|TRBV6-6
CASRNNQETQYF
TGTGCCAGCAGGAATAACCAAGAGACCCAGTACTTC
>once|TRBJ2-5|-|TRBV9
CASSATGSQETQYF
TGTGCCAGCAGCGCCACAGGGTCCCAAGAGACCCAGTACTTC
>-|TRBJ2-4|TRBD2|TRBV4-3
CASSQGHAGGTFKNIQYF
TGCGCCAGCAGCCAAGGTCACGCGGGAGGAACCTTCAAAAACATTCAGTACTTC
>-|TRBJ2-7|-|TRBV11-2
CASSSVNEQYF
TGTGCCAGCAGCAGTGTTAACGAGCAGTACTTC
>-|TRBJ2-7|-|TRBV2
CASTLTVYEQYF
TGTGCCAGCACCCTGACTGTTTACGAGCAGTACTTC
>-|TRBJ2-1|TRBD1|TRBV14
CASSPRQGLIDEQFF
TGTGCCAGCAGCCCCAGACAGGGGTTAATAGATGAGCAGTTCTTC
>-|TRBJ1-5|-|TRBV28
CASSLLQYQHF
TGTGCCAGCAGTTTATTACAGTACCAGCATTTT
>once|TRBJ1-3|-|TRBV10-3
CATDESGVSGNTIYF
TGTGCCACAGACGAATCGGGGGTCTCTGGAAACACCATATATTTT